The 21 T cell receptor beta chains listed next were all sequenced from one sample in a study of T cell responses to AZD1222 COVID-19 vaccine. Profiled with immunoSEQ multiplex PCR; TCRdb holds only in-frame clones, not every one. The sample holds 80,000 or so clones, 75% to 95% seen once. The sample was peripheral blood, taken on day 0 of MenACWY control vaccination. All receptors come from an adult in good health.

V is TRBV30 and J is TRBJ2-7, with D perhaps TRBD2 (6 bases). The CDR3 is made up of 13 amino acids. V lost 7 bases, J lost 3 bases, and 16 bases lay in between. Germline CDR1 reads GTSNPN; CDR2 reads SVGIG (reference sequence). The CDR3 region has the DNA TGTGCCTCCTCCCCGGGAGCGAACTACGAGCAGTACTTC. Encoded protein: CASSPGANYEQYF.

The V call is TRBV5-8, the J call TRBJ2-7; no clear D. The CDR3 has 11 amino acids. Germline lookup yields CDR1 SGHTS and CDR2 YDEGEE. Trimming cost V 0 bases and J 6 bases, with 4 bases left between them. CDR3 amino acids: CASSLALEQYF. In nucleotides, the CDR3 is TGTGCCAGCAGCTTGGCACTCGAGCAGTACTTC.

The chain employs TRBV19 and TRBJ1-1; D unresolved. CDR3 length: 13 residues. The ends were cut back, 1 base at V and 5 bases at J, with 8 bases in the middle. Germline-derived CDR1 and CDR2 are LNHDA and SQIVND (reference sequence). The CDR3 here is CASSIVSQTEAFF. The CDR3 nucleotides are TGTGCCAGTAGTATAGTGTCGCAGACTGAAGCTTTCTTT.

The rearrangement joins TRBV14 to TRBJ1-1; the D gene is possibly TRBD1 (6 bases). Germline V gene sequence: CDR1 SGHDN, CDR2 FVKESK. V was trimmed by 8 bases and J by 5 bases, leaving 18 bases between them. This CDR3 contains 14 residues. The CDR3 is CASLEGGRSTEAFF. CDR3 sequence (DNA): TGTGCCAGCTTAGAAGGGGGGCGTAGTACTGAAGCTTTCTTT.

The V and J genes are TRBV5-1 and TRBJ1-2, with TRBD1 identical over 9 bases. Trimming cost V 4 bases and J 2 bases; bases outside gene matches: 6. Germline CDR1 and CDR2: SGHRS and YFSETQ. The CDR3 length is 15 residues. The CDR3 DNA sequence: TGCGCCAGCAGCGAACAGGGGGCGCGGAACTATGGCTACACCTTC. Its translation: CASSEQGARNYGYTF.

The genes are TRBV2 and TRBJ2-3; TRBD1 matches at 7 bases. Germline CDR1 reads SNHLY; CDR2 reads FYNNEI. This CDR3 has 13 amino acids. V lost 8 bases, J lost 5 bases, and 7 bases stayed unmatched. The CDR3 spells CASGNTGEDTQYF. In DNA, the CDR3 is TGTGCCAGCGGAAACACAGGGGAAGATACGCAGTATTTT.

The genes are TRBV5-6 and TRBJ1-3; D not certain. Germline V gene lookup returns CDR1 SGHDT and CDR2 YYEEEE. Trimming took 0 bases from V and 0 from J, leaving 4 bases between them. This CDR3 is built from 14 residues. The chain's CDR3 is CASSLGSSGNTIYF. The CDR3 DNA sequence: TGTGCCAGCAGCTTGGGGAGCTCTGGAAACACCATATATTTT.

Only one count was recorded for this clone. The J gene is TRBJ1-5, the V gene TRBV6-2 or TRBV6-3; D uncertain. CDR3 size: 12 residues. The V end was cut by 6 bases, the J end by 8 bases, with 11 bases between. Germline CDR1 and CDR2: MNHEY and SVGEGT. CDR3 region: CASSPGGEPQHF. The CDR3 DNA reads as TGTGCCAGCAGCCCCGGAGGTGAGCCCCAGCATTTT.

The chain uses TRBV15 and TRBJ2-1; D is possibly TRBD2 (6 bases). This CDR3 has 15 residues. The V end lost 0 bases, the J end lost 6 bases, and 12 bases lay between the germline ends. The germline V gene has CDR1 LNHNV and CDR2 YYDKDF (reference sequence). The CDR3, as DNA: TGTGCCACCAGCAGAGATCGCGATAGCGGCAATGAGCAGTTCTTC. Protein product: CATSRDRDSGNEQFF.

The rearrangement links TRBV27 to TRBJ2-3, with unresolved D. The germline gives CDR1 MNHEY, CDR2 SMNVEV (reference sequence). V lost 6 bases, J lost 1 base, and 8 bases lay in between. The CDR3 runs 13 residues. The CDR3 bases are TGTGCCAGCAGGGTCGCGGGCACAGATACGCAGTATTTT. Encoded protein: CASRVAGTDTQYF.

This chain links TRBV4-3 with TRBJ2-2; D call uncertain. Trimming cost V 0 bases and J 0 bases, with 14 bases left between them. From germline, CDR1 is LGHNA and CDR2 YSLEER. This CDR3 comprises 18 residues. The CDR3 nucleotides are TGCGCCAGCAGCCAAGAAGCGTGGCTAAACGCGAACACCGGGGAGCTGTTTTTT. This sequence encodes CASSQEAWLNANTGELFF.

This clone was counted a single time. The rearrangement joins TRBV5-1 to TRBJ2-2; no definite D call. CDR1 is SGHRS, CDR2 YFSETQ, per germline. This CDR3 comprises 15 residues. V lost 2 bases to trimming and J lost 4 bases, with 12 bases between them. CDR3 loop: CASSLESLGTGELFF. CDR3 coding DNA: TGCGCCAGCAGCTTAGAGTCATTAGGCACCGGGGAGCTGTTTTTT. Using reference TRBV5-1 and TRBJ2-2 for the parts outside the CDR3, the full variable domain is KAGVTQTPRYLIKTRGQQVTLSCSPISGHRSVSWYQQTPGQGLQFLFEYFSETQRNKGNFPGRFSGRQFSNSRSEMNVSTLELGDSALYLCASSLESLGTGELFFGEGSRLTVL.

The chain recombines TRBV3-1 (or the pseudogene TRBV3-2) with TRBJ1-1; TRBD1 is a possible D gene (6 bases). CDR1 and CDR2 from the germline V gene are LGHDT and YNNKEL (reference sequence). CDR3 size: 18 residues. V lost 4 bases and J lost 4, with 25 bases in between. Here the CDR3 reads CASSLRRSAGTRTTEAFF. The CDR3 nucleotides are TGTGCCAGCAGCCTCAGAAGGAGCGCCGGGACACGGACCACTGAAGCTTTCTTT.

The chain's CDR3 is CASSQEKRTHDTQYF. CDR3 nucleotide sequence: TGCGCCAGCAGCCAAGAAAAAAGGACTCACGATACGCAGTATTTT. The chain employs TRBV4-3 and TRBJ2-3; possible D gene TRBD2, 5 bases. V gave up 0 bases and J gave up 6 bases, with 13 bases separating them. Germline CDR1 is LGHNA and CDR2 is YSLEER. The CDR3 is 15 amino acids.

The chain combines TRBV30 with TRBJ1-6; no clear D gene. Trimming stripped 3 bases from V and 6 bases from J, with 21 bases between. The CDR3 length is 17 residues. From germline, CDR1 is GTSNPN and CDR2 SVGIG (reference sequence). The CDR3 is CAWRFLVGQISNSPLHF. CDR3 sequence (DNA): TGTGCCTGGAGGTTTCTCGTCGGCCAGATTAGTAATTCACCCCTCCACTTT. The whole variable domain, filled in from reference TRBV30 and TRBJ1-6, reads SQTIHQWPATLVQPVGSPLSLECTVEGTSNPNLYWYRQAAGRGLQLLFYSVGIGQISSEVPQNLSASRPQDRQFILSSKKLLLSDSGFYLCAWRFLVGQISNSPLHFGNGTRLTVT.

This clone was counted once. The rearrangement links TRBV28 to TRBJ2-7; TRBD1 is a possible D gene (5 bases). V was trimmed by 4 bases and J by 2 bases, leaving 18 bases between them. Germline CDR1 is MDHEN and CDR2 is SYDVKM. The CDR3 runs 16 residues. The CDR3 nucleotides are TGTGCCAGCAGTTCATCAGGGTCCCCACCCCCCTACGAGCAGTACTTC. Translating gives CASSSSGSPPPYEQYF.

The chain carries TRBV19 and TRBJ2-1; a possible D gene is TRBD1 (5 bases). This CDR3 is 12 amino acids long. Germline V gives CDR1 LNHDA, CDR2 SQIVND (reference sequence). V was shortened by 5 bases and J by 9 bases, with 11 bases between the two germline ends. Here the CDR3 reads CASSPQQGEQFF. The CDR3 DNA follows: TGTGCCAGTAGTCCACAGCAGGGTGAGCAGTTCTTC.

The genes are TRBV7-8 and TRBJ1-1; D might be TRBD1 (6 bases). The length of the CDR3 is 13 residues. Germline values: CDR1 SGHVS, CDR2 FQNEAQ. V was pared by 5 bases and J by 0 bases, with 7 bases between. Here the CDR3 DNA reads TGTGCCAGCAGCAGGACAGTGAACACTGAAGCTTTCTTT. The encoded protein is CASSRTVNTEAFF.

The sample holds a few counts of this clone. The genes are TRBV2 and TRBJ2-7; 9 bases map to TRBD1. The CDR3 runs 14 residues. The junction had 4 bases not matched to a gene; V was cut back by 3 bases and J by 4 bases. The germline gives CDR1 SNHLY, CDR2 FYNNEI. CDR3: CASSDGQGRYEQYF. In DNA form, the CDR3 reads TGTGCCAGCAGTGACGGACAGGGGCGTTACGAGCAGTACTTC.

The gene calls are TRBV7-2 and TRBJ2-6; no clear D gene. The CDR3 is made up of 15 amino acids. In germline, CDR1 is SGHTA, CDR2 FQGNSA. V was pared by 2 bases and J by 1 base, with 6 bases between. The CDR3 nucleotides are TGTGCCAGCAGCTTACATGGTTCTGGGGCCAACGTCCTGACTTTC. Protein sequence: CASSLHGSGANVLTF.

This clone showed up just once. This chain connects TRBV30 to TRBJ1-1, with a weak D call TRBD1 (5 bases). This CDR3 has 15 residues. V gave up 8 bases and J gave up 1 base, with 20 bases separating them. Germline V gene data show CDR1 as GTSNPN and CDR2 as SVGIG (reference sequence). The CDR3 reads CAREGETEKNTEAFF. For the CDR3, the DNA is TGTGCCCGCGAAGGAGAGACAGAGAAGAACACTGAAGCTTTCTTT.